This T cell receptor (beta chain) originates from a study of cytomegalovirus exposure and HLA in healthy donors. The PCR ran on 60 Vbeta and 13 Jbeta primers. Here immunoSEQ multiplex PCR was the method, and the copy in TCRdb shows in-frame clones only, minus some. The table records tens of thousands of clones, 60% to 80% of them present only once. The CDR3 totals 14 residues. V was trimmed by 4 bases and J by 0 bases, leaving 10 bases between them. Per germline, CDR1 LGHNA and CDR2 YNFKEQ. This clone turned up a few times. This TCR came from a woman aged 30 to 39 in good health and CMV-seronegative. The rearrangement uses TRBV4-2 and TRBJ2-7; D possibly corresponds to TRBD1 (6 bases). Sequenced sample: PBMCs. The CDR3 sequence: CASSLRQDSYEQYF. The CDR3 coding sequence is TGTGCCAGCAGCCTTCGACAGGACTCCTACGAGCAGTACTTC.